Shown below are 19 T cell receptor beta chains from a single sample sequenced in a study of technical replicates of blood from a few donors. Generated by immunoSEQ multiplex PCR, the TCRdb table keeps only in-frame clones and is missing some. The sample records around 53,000 clones, roughly nine tenths being singletons. Sequenced sample: PBMCs. These TCRs come from a human donor in good health. Some clones in this sample may be carry-over from other donors' samples.

This chain joins TRBV30 and TRBJ2-7, with 9 bases aligning to TRBD2. V lost 8 bases and J lost 2; bases outside the gene matches: 4. Germline V gene lookup returns CDR1 GTSNPN and CDR2 SVGIG (reference sequence). The CDR3 contains 12 residues. CDR3 sequence reads: CAASSGAYEQYF. As DNA, the CDR3 is TGTGCCGCCTCTAGCGGGGCCTACGAGCAGTACTTC.

This clone showed up just once. The chain joins TRBV5-4 to TRBJ1-2; D gene unclear. The V gene's germline CDR1 is SGHNT and CDR2 YYREEE (reference sequence). Trimming pared 1 base from V and 7 bases from J, leaving 11 bases between. There are 13 residues in the CDR3. CDR3 sequence: CASSLYEGSGYTF. The CDR3 DNA reads as TGTGCCAGCAGCTTGTACGAGGGAAGTGGCTACACCTTC.

This chain joins TRBV5-1 and TRBJ1-2; D unclear. V gave up 4 bases and J gave up 0 bases, with 10 bases separating them. Germline V gene lookup returns CDR1 SGHRS and CDR2 YFSETQ. The CDR3 covers 14 residues. CDR3 coding DNA: TGCGCCAGCAGCCAGGAGGCGGCTAACTATGGCTACACCTTC. Its translation: CASSQEAANYGYTF. Filled out from reference TRBV5-1 and TRBJ1-2, the complete variable domain reads KAGVTQTPRYLIKTRGQQVTLSCSPISGHRSVSWYQQTPGQGLQFLFEYFSETQRNKGNFPGRFSGRQFSNSRSEMNVSTLELGDSALYLCASSQEAANYGYTFGSGTRLTVV.

This clone showed up just once. The CDR3 here is CASSSGLAGLTGELFF. The CDR3 bases are TGTGCCAGCAGCTCGGGACTAGCGGGGTTAACCGGGGAGCTGTTTTTT. The chain has TRBV13 and TRBJ2-2; 13 bases agree with TRBD2. The V gene end was trimmed by 4 bases and the J gene end by 5 bases; junction bases not matched to a gene: 4. The CDR3 covers 16 residues. Per germline, CDR1 PRHDT and CDR2 FYEKMQ (reference sequence).

The V gene is TRBV7-2, the J gene TRBJ1-4, with 9 positions matching TRBD1. V shed 3 bases, J shed 10 bases, and the junction held 9 bases outside the gene matches. Germline V gene lookup returns CDR1 SGHTA and CDR2 FQGNSA. This CDR3 region has 15 residues. DNA for the CDR3: TGTGCCAGCAGCTTGGGGGGACAGGGCCTCGGAAAACTGTTTTTT. It translates to CASSLGGQGLGKLFF. The complete variable domain, with remaining parts taken from reference TRBV7-2 and TRBJ1-4, reads GAGVSQSPSNKVTEKGKDVELRCDPISGHTALYWYRQSLGQGLEFLIYFQGNSAPDKSGLPSDRFSAERTGGSVSTLTIQRTQQEDSAVYLCASSLGGQGLGKLFFGSGTQLSVL.

V usage is TRBV5-4 and J usage is TRBJ2-7; 10 bases fit TRBD1. The germline gives CDR1 SGHNT, CDR2 YYREEE (reference sequence). This CDR3 contains 16 residues. J gave up 2 bases and V 0 bases, and 5 bases lay outside the gene matches. The CDR3 here is CASSLEPGQGTYEQYF. Written as DNA, the CDR3 is TGTGCCAGCAGCTTGGAACCGGGACAGGGGACCTACGAGCAGTACTTC.

This chain joins TRBV2 and TRBJ1-1, with D possibly TRBD1 on 5 matching bases. The CDR3 sequence is 14 residues long. Trimming took off 5 bases at V and 2 bases at J, with 12 bases between the two ends. The V gene's germline CDR1 is SNHLY and CDR2 FYNNEI. The CDR3 loop reads CASSYDDSNTEAFF. The CDR3 region has the DNA TGTGCCAGCAGTTATGACGACAGTAACACTGAAGCTTTCTTT. Full variable domain (rest looked up from reference TRBV2 and TRBJ1-1): EPEVTQTPSHQVTQMGQEVILRCVPISNHLYFYWYRQILGQKVEFLVSFYNNEISEKSEIFDDQFSVERPDGSNFTLKIRSTKLEDSAMYFCASSYDDSNTEAFFGQGTRLTVV.

Written as DNA, the CDR3 is TGCGCCAGCAGCCCGATAGGGGGCCCGGGGAATGAGCAGTTCTTC. Translated: CASSPIGGPGNEQFF. The V call is TRBV4-1, the J call TRBJ2-1, with 7 bases lining up with TRBD1. The V and J ends lost 4 bases and 7 bases, in that order; junction bases with no gene match: 10. The CDR3 has 15 residues. Germline V gives CDR1 MGHRA, CDR2 YSYEKL.

CDR3 protein: CASSQRLRANTGELFF. The DNA for the CDR3 is TGCGCCAGCAGCCAAAGACTTCGGGCGAACACCGGGGAGCTGTTTTTT. The chain recombines TRBV4-3 with TRBJ2-2; D gene unclear. Trimming removed 2 bases from V and 0 bases from J, with 10 bases in between. Germline V lookup: CDR1 LGHNA, CDR2 YSLEER. The CDR3 spans 16 residues.

The chain joins TRBV18 to TRBJ1-6; 8 nucleotides agree with TRBD1. From germline, CDR1 is KGHSH and CDR2 LQKENI. V lost 5 bases and J lost 11; bases outside the gene matches: 8. This CDR3 comprises 14 residues. CDR3 loop: CASSTGQGVTPLHF. The CDR3, as DNA: TGTGCCAGCTCAACTGGACAGGGTGTAACACCCCTCCACTTT.

The chain recombines TRBV6-1 with TRBJ1-5; no clear D. Germline V gene lookup returns CDR1 MNHNS and CDR2 SASEGT. This CDR3 contains 13 residues. The V end lost 8 bases, the J end lost 4 bases, and 12 bases lay between the germline ends. Here the CDR3 reads CASLRGQNQPQHF. The CDR3 coding sequence is TGTGCCAGCCTCCGAGGGCAAAATCAGCCCCAGCATTTT.

This sequence joins TRBV5-6 and TRBJ2-3; 7 positions match TRBD2. The CDR3 loop spans 16 amino acids. The trim removed 3 bases at V and 2 bases at J, leaving 9 bases unmatched. The germline CDR1 and CDR2 sequences are SGHDT and YYEEEE. CDR3 loop: CASSSLGGYDTDTQYF. The DNA of the CDR3 is TGTGCCAGCAGCTCGCTCGGGGGGTATGACACAGATACGCAGTATTTT. Full variable domain (outside the CDR3, taken from reference TRBV5-6 and TRBJ2-3): DAGVTQSPTHLIKTRGQQVTLRCSPKSGHDTVSWYQQALGQGPQFIFQYYEEEERQRGNFPDRFSGHQFPNYSSELNVNALLLGDSALYLCASSSLGGYDTDTQYFGPGTRLTVL.

The chain links TRBV7-6 to TRBJ2-7; weak D call: TRBD2 (5 bases). Between the trimmed V and J ends, which lost 5 bases and 4 bases, there was a span of 9 bases. CDR3 length: 12 residues. Per the germline V gene, CDR1 is SGHVS and CDR2 is FNYEAQ. CDR3: CASSRTGYEQYF. As DNA, the CDR3 is TGTGCCAGCAGCCGGACTGGATACGAGCAGTACTTC. Filled out from reference TRBV7-6 and TRBJ2-7, the complete variable domain reads GAGVSQSPRYKVTKRGQDVALRCDPISGHVSLYWYRQALGQGPEFLTYFNYEAQQDKSGLPNDRFSAERPEGSISTLTIQRTEQRDSAMYRCASSRTGYEQYFGPGTRLTVT.

V usage is TRBV5-4 and J usage is TRBJ2-4, with 8 bases aligning to TRBD1. In germline, CDR1 is SGHNT, CDR2 YYREEE (reference sequence). This CDR3 is built from 15 residues. The V gene end was trimmed by 5 bases and the J gene end by 5 bases; junction bases not matched to a gene: 9. The CDR3 bases are TGTGCCAGCAGTACCGGGACAGGTATCCAAAACATTCAGTACTTC. Translating gives CASSTGTGIQNIQYF.

This rearrangement joins TRBV6-5 to TRBJ1-2; TRBD1 matches at 7 bases. V lost 5 bases and J lost 0; bases outside the gene matches: 6. There are 15 residues in the CDR3. CDR1 and CDR2 (germline): MNHEY, SVGAGI. In DNA form, the CDR3 reads TGTGCCAGCAGTCCAGACAGGGATGCTAACTATGGCTACACCTTC. Its protein is CASSPDRDANYGYTF.

The chain recombines TRBV7-2 with TRBJ1-3; TRBD1 is a possible D gene (6 bases). CDR1 SGHTA and CDR2 FQGNSA come from the germline V gene. Between the trimmed V and J ends, which lost 5 bases and 2 bases, there was a span of 16 bases. This CDR3 has 16 residues. The CDR3 nucleotides are TGTGCCAGCAGCCCATATCGGGGGGCTACTGGAAACACCATATATTTT. It yields the protein CASSPYRGATGNTIYF.

This rearrangement joins TRBV5-4 to TRBJ2-3; maybe TRBD2 (5 bases). Germline lookup yields CDR1 SGHNT and CDR2 YYREEE (reference sequence). This CDR3 region has 15 residues. Deletions cut 2 bases from V and 2 bases from J, with 12 bases between. This CDR3 is CASSLTRPYTDTQYF. CDR3 DNA: TGTGCCAGCAGCTTAACTAGACCCTACACAGATACGCAGTATTTT.

In this sample, this clone turned up a few times. The rearrangement uses TRBV28 and TRBJ2-7, with 9 bases identical to TRBD1. This CDR3 contains 14 residues. V lost 10 bases, J lost 3 bases, and 10 bases stayed unmatched. Germline V gene data show CDR1 as MDHEN and CDR2 as SYDVKM. CDR3 bases: TGTGCCACAGGGGAAGGACAGGGGAACTACGAGCAGTACTTC. This translates into CATGEGQGNYEQYF.

The chain joins TRBV15 to TRBJ1-1; 9 bases are a match to TRBD1. Per germline, CDR1 LNHNV and CDR2 YYDKDF (reference sequence). The CDR3 length is 15 residues. V gave up 0 bases and J gave up 11 bases; unmatched junction bases: 10. The DNA for the CDR3 is TGTGCCACCAGCAGAGATCTTGGGACAGGGTACGAGGCTTTCTTT. Translation gives CATSRDLGTGYEAFF.